This T cell receptor (beta chain) was obtained from a study of shared clonotypes between healthy human individuals (dated by TCRdb to between 2020 and 2021). Regarding the research as a whole: The cohort included three men and a couple of women between 18 and 49 years of age. For each donor, CD4 naive and CD4 memory were each given three plates, CD8 naive was given two plates, and CD8 memory was given one plate. To estimate repertoire size and how much clonotype sharing occurs between individuals, the study deeply sequenced the blood TCR repertoires of five healthy adults. To increase sequencing depth and limit assay-specific biases, different laboratories used diverse techniques to prepare libraries and sequence TCR repertoires. Each donor's leukapheresis produced roughly between roughly 0.85 and 9.5 billion PBMCs.

This clone has only one observation. Its antigen has not been determined. The input lacks base qualities; no much larger clone sits a single base away. Using the deep immunoSEQ assay, TCR CDR3 regions were amplified from genomic DNA by multiplex PCR. For each cell subset, the extracted genomic DNA was distributed evenly across all wells of several immunoSEQ 96-well plates, and each plate served as one replicate. For sorted subsets, each replicate PCR was loaded with roughly 200 ng genomic DNA, equivalent to 25,000 to 35,000 T cell genomes. The purified libraries were quantified using a Qubit 3.0 fluorometer, sized with a Bioanalyzer 2100, and then quantified again using the KAPA Library Quantification kit. Every immunoSEQ 96-well plate was sequenced on a dedicated single-read 150-cycle Illumina NextSeq 550 flow cell. Regarding the original processing steps: The immunoSEQ output contained only junctional sequences without quality scores, so filtering could not match that applied to full-length reads. To assign V/J genes and CDR3, sequences were annotated using PyIR, a Python wrapper for IgBLAST v1.9, with IMGT germline references. Reads were filtered out if the reads had weak V/J assignments (E-value above 1e-6), no CDR3, stop codons, out-of-frame junctions, or ambiguous translated residues. V3J clonotypes were defined by identical inferred V gene, J gene, and CDR3 amino acid sequence. The percentage overlap between two repertoires was calculated by dividing the number of shared unique clonotypes by the size of the smaller repertoire. Repertoire richness was assessed with RTK rarefaction, the Chao1 estimator, and Recon v2.1 estimates of unobserved clonotypes. Generation probabilities were computed with OLGA for all TCRbeta clonotypes obtained by the gDNA method from several donors. Held by TCRdb, this immuneACCESS table contains in-frame sequences only and omits some clones. Under half of the omission traces to an unresolved V gene where checked; the cause of the rest is unknown. The V and J calls and clone size come from that table; D and trimming were worked out from the DNA. For this sample the table gives around 2,000,000 clones, of which approximately 95% were detected only once. The ten biggest clones cover 1% to 1.5% of the sample.

There are 15 amino acids in the CDR3, from cysteine to phenylalanine inclusive. Only the CDR3 portion is preserved as DNA: 45 bases, with reading frame beginning at the first base. The germline V gene (reference sequence) specifies LNHNV as CDR1 and YYDKDF as CDR2. V is reduced by 1 base and J by 7 bases, leaving a spacing of 17 bases between them. CD8 naive samples were obtained by positive selection for CCR7 among CD45RO-negative cells, yielding a CD45RA+CCR7+ population from which TemRA cells were excluded. The donors were healthy, HIV-negative adults with no recently reported acute infections or vaccinations. Only Caucasian adults living in Nashville, Tennessee, USA were represented among the donors. Blood was obtained by leukapheresis, after which PBMCs were separated by Ficoll-Histopaque density gradient centrifugation and cryopreserved in liquid nitrogen vapor phase. Analytical flow cytometry was used to check the purity and quantity of each magnetically sorted T cell population. From each sorted fraction, genomic DNA was isolated and quantified by UV absorbance on a Nanodrop 2000c.

What the research found in general, with its limitations: Sampling was restricted to blood, and TCR repertoires in tissues likely differ from the TCR repertoires found in blood. Across a handful of donors, about 5% of naive CD4, roughly 3.5% of naive CD8, 2% to 2.5% of memory CD4, and 0.3% to 0.45% of memory CD8 clonotypes were shared. The small number of donors limited the genetic and exposure-history diversity represented. Pairwise subsampling led to the expectation that sequencing depth would affect the degree of clonotype sharing among donors. Rarefaction of sorted-subset datasets indicated incomplete sequencing despite the large sequencing depth. Compared with non-shared clonotypes, the clonotypes found in all four sorted-subset donors had higher generation probabilities. Larger estimated clonotype richness was generally found for naive subsets than for memory subsets.

The material sequenced was naive CD8+ T cells sorted from blood. Taken with the paper, the label for cell subset or site translates to: CD45RA+CCR7+. The TCR comes from a man aged 18 to 29 in good health. The chain is assembled from TRBV15 and TRBJ2-7; the D call is possibly TRBD1 or TRBD2, each sharing 6 bases. The nucleotides read TGTGCCACCAGCAGAGTTGGGGGCGGGATGCGGGAGCAGTACTTC. It specifies CATSRVGGGMREQYF.